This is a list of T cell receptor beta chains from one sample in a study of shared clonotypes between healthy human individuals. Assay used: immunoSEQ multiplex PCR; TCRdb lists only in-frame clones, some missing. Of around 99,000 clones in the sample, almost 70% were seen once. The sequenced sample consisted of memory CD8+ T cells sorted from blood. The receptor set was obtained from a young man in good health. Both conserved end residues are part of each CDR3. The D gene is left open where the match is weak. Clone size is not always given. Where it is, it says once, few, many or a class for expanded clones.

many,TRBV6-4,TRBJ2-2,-,TGTGCCAGCAGTGACTCGGACACGAACACCGGGGAGCTGTTTTTT,CASSDSDTNTGELFF
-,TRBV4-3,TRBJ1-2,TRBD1,TGCGCCAGCAGCCAGGACCAACAGGGGAGCTATGGCTACACCTTC,CASSQDQQGSYGYTF
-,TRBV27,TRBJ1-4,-,TGTGCCAGCAGGGCTTTTTCGGGCGGGGAAAAACTGTTTTTT,CASRAFSGGEKLFF
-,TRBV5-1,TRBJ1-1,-,TGCGCCAGCAGCGAACAGGGAAGGAACACTGAAGCTTTCTTT,CASSEQGRNTEAFF
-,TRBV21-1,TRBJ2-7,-,TGTGCCAGCAGCAAAGCACGCTTGCCTAGCAGTTGCTACGAGCAGTACTTC,CASSKARLPSSCYEQYF
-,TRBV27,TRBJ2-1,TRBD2,TGTGCCAGCAGAGACGCGGTGGCGGGAGCCTACAATGAGCAGTTCTTC,CASRDAVAGAYNEQFF
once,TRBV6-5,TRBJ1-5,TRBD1,TGTGCCAGCAGGGAGGGGGCTGTGCCCCAGCCCCAGCATTTT,CASREGAVPQPQHF
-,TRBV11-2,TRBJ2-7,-,TGTGCCAGCAGCTTAGATCCGGGCCGGGGAGGAGTGCAGTACTTC,CASSLDPGRGGVQYF
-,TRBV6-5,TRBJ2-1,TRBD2,TGTGCCAGCACGGGGAGGGAGGGCTACAATGAGCAGTTCTTC,CASTGREGYNEQFF
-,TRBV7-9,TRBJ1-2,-,TGTGCCAGCAGCCCCGACCCAATTGGAGGCTACACCTTC,CASSPDPIGGYTF
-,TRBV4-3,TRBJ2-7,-,TGCGCCAGCAGCCAAGTAGGGAGGTTGCGGTACGAGCAGTACTTC,CASSQVGRLRYEQYF
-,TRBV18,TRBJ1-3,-,TGTGCCAGCTCACCGACCCTACTAGTAACTGGAAACACCATATATTTT,CASSPTLLVTGNTIYF
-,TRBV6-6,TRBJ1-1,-,TGTGCCAGCAGTCCCCGGCAGGGGTCCAACACTGAAGCTTTCTTT,CASSPRQGSNTEAFF
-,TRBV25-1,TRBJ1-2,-,TGTGCCAGCAGTGAACCGGGCCCCCGGGGCTACACCTTC,CASSEPGPRGYTF
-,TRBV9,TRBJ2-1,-,TGTGCCAGCAGCGTCGCCGGACGCACTGAGCAGTTCTTC,CASSVAGRTEQFF